These 19 T cell receptor beta chains originate from one sample sequenced in a study of Ad26.COV2.S vaccination and SARS-CoV-2 variants (dated by TCRdb to the early 2020s). The receptor library was made with the immunoSEQ multiplex PCR assay. TCRdb retrieved this table from immuneACCESS and kept in-frame rearrangements only. Not all clones are present; in checked studies, unresolved V genes account for under half, and no reason is known for the remainder. This sample holds roughly 700,000 clones; 70% to 90% were observed only once. The ten largest account for about 1.5% of the sample. Sample treatment or condition, as interpreted from the label and publication: about 20 received Ad26.COV2.S at low or high dose, single or two shots; about 5 received placebo; per-sample allocation not given. For vaccine and placebo recipients, the sequenced repertoires came from samples collected on day 63 after the first injection.

Sample: peripheral blood, taken in a trial of Ad26.COV2.S vaccine versus placebo. Receptors were obtained from a person aged 18 to 59 who received the Ad26.COV2.S COVID-19 vaccine or a placebo.

The J gene is TRBJ2-3, the V gene TRBV20-1; 9 bases map to TRBD1. The V and J ends lost 3 bases and 4 bases, in that order; junction bases with no gene match: 5. The germline V gene encodes CDR1 DFQATT and CDR2 SNEGSKA (reference sequence). The CDR3 spans 14 residues. CDR3 region: CSASRDRVADTQYF. CDR3 nucleotide sequence: TGCAGTGCTAGTCGGGACAGGGTCGCAGATACGCAGTATTTT.

The chain employs TRBV5-5 and TRBJ2-1, with 8 bases lining up with TRBD2. The CDR3 extends over 17 amino acids. Germline CDR1 reads SGHKS; CDR2 reads YYEKEE (reference sequence). Germline trimming cut 4 bases from V and 1 base from J; bases unmatched to any gene: 10. CDR3 loop: CASSVGPGTRSYNEQFF. CDR3 nucleotides: TGTGCCAGCAGCGTAGGTCCTGGGACTAGATCCTACAATGAGCAGTTCTTC.

This chain connects TRBV3-1 (or the pseudogene TRBV3-2) to TRBJ2-7, with D uncertain. V lost 0 bases, J lost 2 bases, and 8 bases lay in between. Germline V gene lookup returns CDR1 LGHDT and CDR2 YNNKEL (reference sequence). This CDR3 is built from 14 residues. The CDR3 DNA reads as TGTGCCAGCAGCCAAGACGGCGCGGCCTACGAGCAGTACTTC. This encodes CASSQDGAAYEQYF.

This sequence joins TRBV7-9 and TRBJ2-1, with unresolved D. The CDR3 loop spans 13 amino acids. V was shortened by 6 bases and J by 3 bases, with 9 bases between the two germline ends. The germline V gene has CDR1 SEHNR and CDR2 FQNEAQ (reference sequence). This CDR3 reads CASSLTRYNEQFF. In DNA form, the CDR3 reads TGTGCCAGCAGTCTAACCCGCTACAATGAGCAGTTCTTC.

The chain joins TRBV5-4 to TRBJ2-2; 11 nucleotides align to TRBD2. The CDR3 totals 16 residues. The germline CDR1 and CDR2 sequences are SGHNT and YYREEE (reference sequence). Germline trimming cut 5 bases from V and 3 bases from J; bases unmatched to any gene: 6. The CDR3 spells CASSAGTSGYTGELFF. The CDR3 coding sequence is TGTGCCAGCAGTGCCGGGACTAGCGGTTACACCGGGGAGCTGTTTTTT. The full variable domain, completed using reference TRBV5-4 and TRBJ2-2, is ETGVTQSPTHLIKTRGQQVTLRCSSQSGHNTVSWYQQALGQGPQFIFQYYREEENGRGNFPPRFSGLQFPNYSSELNVNALELDDSALYLCASSAGTSGYTGELFFGEGSRLTVL.

The CDR3 here is CAWSTGQENSPLHF. CDR3 DNA sequence: TGTGCCTGGAGTACCGGACAGGAGAATTCACCCCTCCACTTT. The rearrangement joins TRBV30 to TRBJ1-6; 7 bases fit TRBD1. V trimming: 2 bases; J trimming: 7 bases; junction bases outside the gene matches: 5. The length of the CDR3 is 14 residues. Germline V gene sequence: CDR1 GTSNPN, CDR2 SVGIG (reference sequence).

This clone was seen a few times. This chain joins TRBV3-1 (or the pseudogene TRBV3-2) and TRBJ1-6, with a tentative D call TRBD1 (6 bases). Germline assignment: CDR1 LGHDT and CDR2 YNNKEL (reference sequence). V lost 1 base and J 9 bases, leaving 16 bases between the germline ends. CDR3 length equals 16 residues. The CDR3 here is CASSQAPQGLGSPLHF. Written as DNA, the CDR3 is TGTGCCAGCAGCCAAGCCCCTCAGGGGTTAGGTTCACCCCTCCACTTT.

The chain has TRBV11-2 and TRBJ2-7; TRBD2 aligns across 9 bases. The germline V gene encodes CDR1 SGHAT and CDR2 FQNNGV. After removal of 2 bases from V and 3 bases from J, the junction contained 2 bases not matched to a gene. This CDR3 is 14 amino acids long. DNA for the CDR3: TGTGCCAGCAGCTTAAGGACTAGCGACTACGAGCAGTACTTC. Amino acids: CASSLRTSDYEQYF.

V gene TRBV2 combines with J gene TRBJ2-3; D gene unclear. V was shortened by 6 bases and J by 2 bases, with 18 bases between the two germline ends. From germline, CDR1 is SNHLY and CDR2 FYNNEI. This CDR3 contains 16 residues. The CDR3 loop reads CASRGRAGFITDTQYF. CDR3 DNA: TGTGCCAGCAGAGGTAGGGCAGGCTTTATCACAGATACGCAGTATTTT.

The V call is TRBV5-1, the J call TRBJ1-5; D unresolved. CDR1 is SGHRS and CDR2 is YFSETQ in the germline V gene. Trimming removed 0 bases from V and 3 bases from J, with 4 bases in between. This CDR3 has 13 residues. The CDR3, as DNA: TGCGCCAGCAGCTTGGATGCCAATCAGCCCCAGCATTTT. Translation gives CASSLDANQPQHF.

V usage is TRBV27 and J usage is TRBJ2-1; D not resolved. Germline V gives CDR1 MNHEY, CDR2 SMNVEV (reference sequence). The V end was cut by 6 bases, the J end by 2 bases, with 8 bases between. CDR3 length equals 13 residues. The CDR3 sequence is CASSPLAYNEQFF. The CDR3 DNA follows: TGTGCCAGCAGCCCGTTAGCCTACAATGAGCAGTTCTTC.

The chain carries TRBV11-2 and TRBJ2-7; no clear D gene. V lost 1 base, J lost 1 base, and 8 bases lay in between. The CDR3 covers 14 residues. Germline CDR1 is SGHAT and CDR2 is FQNNGV. The CDR3 region has the DNA TGTGCCAGCAGCTTAGCGATAGGATCCTACGAGCAGTACTTC. Protein: CASSLAIGSYEQYF.

This sequence joins TRBV6-5 and TRBJ2-3; either TRBD1 or TRBD2 may fit D (5 bases each). The V end was cut by 6 bases, the J end by 0 bases, with 13 bases between. The CDR3 runs to 15 residues. Germline values: CDR1 MNHEY, CDR2 SVGAGI. CDR3 sequence: CASSGKGTSTDTQYF. CDR3 DNA: TGTGCCAGCAGCGGGAAGGGGACCAGCACAGATACGCAGTATTTT.

The chain recombines TRBV6-5 with TRBJ2-7; no reliable D call. Trimming stripped 7 bases from V and 3 bases from J, with 10 bases between. Per the germline V gene, CDR1 is MNHEY and CDR2 is SVGAGI. This CDR3 is 12 amino acids long. CDR3 sequence reads: CASIDTHYEQYF. CDR3 nucleotides: TGTGCCAGCATCGACACGCACTACGAGCAGTACTTC.

This chain uses TRBV6-5 with TRBJ1-3; perhaps TRBD1 as D (6 bases). Per the germline V gene, CDR1 is MNHEY and CDR2 is SVGAGI. V was cut by 8 bases and J by 5 bases, with 13 bases left in between. This CDR3 has 13 amino acids. CDR3 in DNA: TGTGCCAGCTACACAGGGTACAGAAACACCATATATTTT. Its protein product is CASYTGYRNTIYF.

The chain carries TRBV21-1 and TRBJ1-5. TRBV21-1 is a recognized pseudogene. The CDR3 is made up of 13 amino acids. The CDR3 here is CASRAQSNQPQHF. The CDR3 DNA reads TGTGCCAGCAGAGCGCAATCCAATCAGCCCCAGCATTTT.

This chain links TRBV18 with TRBJ2-1; TRBD1 or TRBD2 may be the D gene (6 bases each). Trimming took 1 base from V and 5 from J, leaving 12 bases between them. This CDR3 region has 15 residues. In germline, CDR1 is KGHSH, CDR2 LQKENI. CDR3 nucleotides: TGTGCCAGCTCACCACAAGGGGGGTCTAACAATGAGCAGTTCTTC. Protein sequence: CASSPQGGSNNEQFF.

The chain recombines TRBV4-3 with TRBJ1-1; no clear D. There are 16 residues in the CDR3. Germline V gene lookup returns CDR1 LGHNA and CDR2 YSLEER. The ends were cut back, 0 bases at V and 1 base at J, with 12 bases in the middle. The chain's CDR3 is CASSQDWNSRNTEAFF. CDR3 bases: TGCGCCAGCAGCCAAGATTGGAACAGTAGGAACACTGAAGCTTTCTTT.

The chain links TRBV19 to TRBJ2-3; TRBD2 agrees at 7 bases. After removal of 3 bases from V and 1 base from J, the junction contained 4 bases not matched to a gene. Germline loops: CDR1 LNHDA, CDR2 SQIVND (reference sequence). This CDR3 comprises 15 residues. The CDR3, as DNA: TGTGCCAGTAGTATTTCGGGAGGCCGCACAGATACGCAGTATTTT. It codes for CASSISGGRTDTQYF.